The 9 T cell receptor beta chains in this list originate from one sample, sequenced in a study of T cells after yellow fever vaccination. One entry per CDR3 protein results from TCRdb running MiXCR on the 5' RACE reads. The sample yields 100,000 to 150,000 distinct CDR3 sequences, 7.4% seen once. The source material was CD4+ T cells sorted from PBMCs, sampled more than 8 days after the first yellow fever vaccination. The source of these receptors is a man younger than 35 who received the YFV17D yellow fever vaccine.

This clonotype came up many times. The V gene is TRBV4-1, the J gene TRBJ2-2; either TRBD1 or TRBD2 may supply D (5 bases each). The V gene lost 4 bases and the J gene lost 6 bases, with 15 bases spanning the gap. The V gene's germline CDR1 is MGHRA and CDR2 YSYEKL. The CDR3 is made up of 15 amino acids. The CDR3 DNA is TGCGCCAGCAGCCCGCCGGTCGGGACGGCCGGGGAGCTGTTTTTT. This codes for CASSPPVGTAGELFF.

There are many counts of this clonotype. The chain carries TRBV9 and TRBJ1-5; D might be TRBD1 (5 bases). Germline lookup yields CDR1 SGDLS and CDR2 YYNGEE. The CDR3 extends over 15 amino acids. V gave up 5 bases and J gave up 1 base, with 13 bases separating them. The CDR3 region is CASRSTGTSNQPQHF. Here the CDR3 DNA reads TGTGCCAGCAGGTCGACCGGGACCAGCAATCAGCCCCAGCATTTT.

This clonotype was recorded a few times. V and J are TRBV5-1 and TRBJ2-7; D is possibly TRBD2 (6 bases). The length of the CDR3 is 15 residues. Germline-derived CDR1 and CDR2 are SGHRS and YFSETQ. V shed 0 bases and J shed 2 bases, with 12 bases lying between them. CDR3 protein: CASSLGGVTAYEQYF. CDR3 sequence (DNA): TGCGCCAGCAGCTTGGGCGGGGTTACCGCCTACGAGCAGTACTTC.

Many counts were recorded for this clonotype. V usage is TRBV2 and J usage is TRBJ1-2; D unclear. Germline V gives CDR1 SNHLY, CDR2 FYNNEI. The V end was cut by 7 bases, the J end by 7 bases, with 16 bases between. The CDR3 covers 13 residues. DNA for the CDR3: TGTGCCAGCAAGGGAGGGCCGGTGGGTGGCTACACCTTC. It is translated as CASKGGPVGGYTF.

This clonotype was seen repeatedly, ten times or more. The chain has TRBV5-5 and TRBJ2-2; D unresolved. The V gene lost 1 base and the J gene lost 5 bases, with 3 bases spanning the gap. The CDR3 extends over 12 amino acids. Germline assignment: CDR1 SGHKS and CDR2 YYEKEE (reference sequence). The CDR3 loop is CASSLMTGELFF. CDR3 in DNA: TGTGCCAGCAGCTTGATGACCGGGGAGCTGTTTTTT. Full variable domain (missing parts from reference TRBV5-5 and TRBJ2-2): DAGVTQSPTHLIKTRGQQVTLRCSPISGHKSVSWYQQVLGQGPQFIFQYYEKEERGRGNFPDRFSARQFPNYSSELNVNALLLGDSALYLCASSLMTGELFFGEGSRLTVL.

This clonotype was observed at least ten times. The genes are TRBV27 and TRBJ2-3, with TRBD2 as a possible D gene (6 bases). Trimming cost V 8 bases and J 10 bases, with 19 bases left between them. CDR3 length equals 13 residues. Germline V gene lookup returns CDR1 MNHEY and CDR2 SMNVEV (reference sequence). The CDR3 loop is CASSGHGGEAQYF. The CDR3 nucleotides read TGTGCCAGCTCCGGACACGGCGGGGAAGCGCAGTATTTT.

This clonotype was seen at least ten times. The genes are TRBV5-1 and TRBJ1-4; D call uncertain. This CDR3 is built from 15 residues. Germline-derived CDR1 and CDR2 are SGHRS and YFSETQ. The ends were cut back, 4 bases at V and 0 bases at J, with 10 bases in the middle. Written as DNA, the CDR3 is TGCGCCAGCAGCGTCGCGTCGGCAACTAATGAAAAACTGTTTTTT. It specifies CASSVASATNEKLFF.

This clonotype was detected ten times or more. The CDR3 DNA sequence: TGTGCCACCAGAGCAGAGACCCAGTACTTC. Translating it yields CATRAETQYF. This chain links TRBV24-1 with TRBJ2-5; the D is unclear. CDR1 and CDR2 (germline): KGHDR, SFDVKD. Trimming shortened V by 7 bases and J by 4 bases, and 3 bases separated the two germline ends. The CDR3 spans 10 residues.

In its sample, this clonotype was seen many times. V and J are TRBV11-2 and TRBJ1-5, with TRBD1 as a possible D gene (5 bases). The V end was cut by 0 bases, the J end by 6 bases, with 21 bases between. CDR3 length: 18 residues. CDR1 SGHAT and CDR2 FQNNGV come from the germline V gene. Written as DNA, the CDR3 is TGTGCCAGCAGCTTAGAGCAGGAGTGGGGCCAATTAGGTCAGCCCCAGCATTTT. Its protein is CASSLEQEWGQLGQPQHF.